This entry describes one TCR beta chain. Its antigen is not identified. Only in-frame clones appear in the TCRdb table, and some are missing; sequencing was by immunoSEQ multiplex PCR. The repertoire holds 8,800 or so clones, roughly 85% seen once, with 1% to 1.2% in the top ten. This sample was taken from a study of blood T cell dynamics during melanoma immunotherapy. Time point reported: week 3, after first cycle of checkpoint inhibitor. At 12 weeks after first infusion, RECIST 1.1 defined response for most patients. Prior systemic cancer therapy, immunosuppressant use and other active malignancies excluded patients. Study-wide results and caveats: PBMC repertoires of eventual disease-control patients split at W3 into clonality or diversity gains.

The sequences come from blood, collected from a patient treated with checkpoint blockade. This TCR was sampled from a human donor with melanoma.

For the CDR3, the DNA is TGTGCCAGCTCACCGTTTACGCGGGGGGGCCAAGGCAATGAGCAGTTCTTC. Translating it yields CASSPFTRGGQGNEQFF. The chain couples TRBV18 to TRBJ2-1, with 9 nucleotides matching TRBD2. Trimming at V came to 3 bases and at J to 6 bases, leaving 12 bases not matched to a gene. This CDR3 spans 17 amino acids. The germline gives CDR1 KGHSH, CDR2 LQKENI.